This is a list of T cell receptor beta chains from one sample in a study of blood T cell repertoires in COVID-19. This table comes from immunoSEQ multiplex PCR, and its TCRdb copy is limited to in-frame clones, with some not included. Here the sample spans under 300,000 clones, roughly 91% being singletons. The sequencing input was PBMCs or T cells enriched from blood (not recorded which). The receptors originated from a woman aged 55-75 years who had recovered from COVID-19. CDR3s include the opening cysteine and the closing phenylalanine or tryptophan. D genes are given only for firm matches. A row's size may be missing; if present it is once, few, many or a size class.

D: .; V: TRBV19; size: .; J: TRBJ1-3; DNA: TGTGCCAGTAGTATTGCGGCGATCACTTCTGGAAACACCATATATTTT; CDR3: CASSIAAITSGNTIYF
D: TRBD2; V: TRBV5-1; size: .; J: TRBJ2-3; DNA: TGCGCCAGCAGCTTTACAGGTGGCGGGAGAGATACGCAGTATTTT; CDR3: CASSFTGGGRDTQYF
D: .; V: TRBV2; size: .; J: TRBJ1-1; DNA: TGTGCCAGCAGTGAACGGTTTGGGGGCGTGACTGAAGCTTTCTTT; CDR3: CASSERFGGVTEAFF
D: .; V: TRBV28; size: .; J: TRBJ1-2; DNA: TGTGCCAGCAGGTCGAACTATGGCTACACCTTC; CDR3: CASRSNYGYTF
D: .; V: TRBV6-5; size: .; J: TRBJ2-5; DNA: TGTGCCAGCTCTGACTATAAGGGTGAGACCCAGTACTTC; CDR3: CASSDYKGETQYF
D: .; V: TRBV27; size: .; J: TRBJ2-7; DNA: TGTGCCAGCAGTTTAAGGACAGACTATTCGAGCTCCTACGAGCAGTACTTC; CDR3: CASSLRTDYSSSYEQYF
D: TRBD2; V: TRBV7-3; size: .; J: TRBJ2-1; DNA: TGTGCCAGCAGCCAAAGACTAGCGGGAGTCCACTCCTACAATGAGCAGTTCTTC; CDR3: CASSQRLAGVHSYNEQFF
D: TRBD1; V: TRBV5-1; size: .; J: TRBJ1-2; DNA: TGCGCCAGCAGACACAGACAGGGGGCGGGTGGCTACACCTTC; CDR3: CASRHRQGAGGYTF
D: TRBD1; V: TRBV6-1; size: .; J: TRBJ2-5; DNA: TGTGCCAGCAGTGGACAGGGAACAATTTGGATAGGGACCCAGTACTTC; CDR3: CASSGQGTIWIGTQYF
D: TRBD2; V: TRBV6-5; size: .; J: TRBJ2-1; DNA: TGTGCCAGCACACCGTGGGCGAGCGGGGTAAGGGAGCAGTTCTTC; CDR3: CASTPWASGVREQFF
D: TRBD2; V: TRBV9; size: .; J: TRBJ2-2; DNA: TGTGCCAGCAGCTCACGACTAGCGGGAGGTTTGTGGACCGGGGAGCTGTTTTTT; CDR3: CASSSRLAGGLWTGELFF
D: .; V: TRBV15; size: .; J: TRBJ1-1; DNA: TGTGCCACCAGCGGGGAGGCCACTGAAGCTTTCTTT; CDR3: CATSGEATEAFF
D: .; V: TRBV7-9; size: .; J: TRBJ1-5; DNA: TGTGCCAGCAGCCCAGGGTCAGGGCCCCAGCATTTT; CDR3: CASSPGSGPQHF
D: .; V: TRBV6-5; size: .; J: TRBJ1-2; DNA: TGTGCCAGCGGGATCAAGGGGAATGGCTACACCTTC; CDR3: CASGIKGNGYTF
D: .; V: TRBV28; size: .; J: TRBJ2-2; DNA: TGTGCCAGCAGTTGGTACGGGGGTGGCGCCGGGGAGCTGTTTTTT; CDR3: CASSWYGGGAGELFF
D: .; V: TRBV9; size: .; J: TRBJ1-2; DNA: TGTGCCAGCAGCCGAGGAGTTAACTATGGCTACACCTTC; CDR3: CASSRGVNYGYTF
D: .; V: TRBV18; size: .; J: TRBJ1-5; DNA: TGTGCCAGCTCACCCGGTAGCAATCAGCCCCAGCATTTT; CDR3: CASSPGSNQPQHF
D: TRBD1; V: TRBV18; size: .; J: TRBJ2-1; DNA: TGTGCCAGCTCACCAACGACAGGGCTCGATGAGCAGTTCTTC; CDR3: CASSPTTGLDEQFF
D: .; V: TRBV4-1; size: .; J: TRBJ2-1; DNA: TGCGCCAGCAGCCTATACAATGAGCAGTTCTTC; CDR3: CASSLYNEQFF
D: .; V: TRBV14; size: .; J: TRBJ2-3; DNA: TGTGCCAGCAGCCAGGGGGGGCGGCACCCCTGGGCCGATACGCAGTATTTT; CDR3: CASSQGGRHPWADTQYF
D: TRBD1; V: TRBV27; size: .; J: TRBJ1-1; DNA: TGTGCCAGCAGTCCCCACAGGGGCGCTGAAGCTTTCTTT; CDR3: CASSPHRGAEAFF
D: TRBD1; V: TRBV9; size: .; J: TRBJ1-2; DNA: TGTGCCAGCAGCGTAGCTGACAGGGGGCATCGAAACTATGGCTACACCTTC; CDR3: CASSVADRGHRNYGYTF
D: TRBD1; V: TRBV19; size: .; J: TRBJ1-6; DNA: TGTGCCAGCCGGCAGGGGGTGCGGAATTCACCCCTCCACTTT; CDR3: CASRQGVRNSPLHF
D: TRBD1; V: TRBV5-1; size: .; J: TRBJ1-4; DNA: TGCGCCAGCAGCTTGGGATGGCAGGGGGGCGAAAAACTGTTTTTT; CDR3: CASSLGWQGGEKLFF
D: .; V: TRBV5-1; size: .; J: TRBJ1-2; DNA: TGCGCCAGCAGCTTGGCCGAGGGCCTATATGGCTACACCTTC; CDR3: CASSLAEGLYGYTF
D: .; V: TRBV5-6; size: once; J: TRBJ1-5; DNA: TGTGCCAGCAGCTTTTTGGCGGGCGATCAGCCCCAGCATTTT; CDR3: CASSFLAGDQPQHF
D: TRBD1; V: TRBV5-6; size: .; J: TRBJ1-2; DNA: TGTGCCAGCAGCTGGACAGGACGGAACTATGGCTACACCTTC; CDR3: CASSWTGRNYGYTF
D: TRBD2; V: TRBV4-2; size: .; J: TRBJ2-1; DNA: TGTGCCAGCAGCCAAGATAGCGGACTAGTCGCTGAGCAGTTCTTC; CDR3: CASSQDSGLVAEQFF
D: .; V: TRBV11-2; size: .; J: TRBJ1-3; DNA: TGTGCCAGCAGCAGCTCTAGTTGGGCTGGAAACACCATATATTTT; CDR3: CASSSSSWAGNTIYF
D: .; V: TRBV30; size: .; J: TRBJ1-2; DNA: TGTGCCTGGAGGCAAACAGGACATTACTATGGCTACACCTTC; CDR3: CAWRQTGHYYGYTF
D: TRBD2; V: TRBV5-1; size: .; J: TRBJ2-2; DNA: TGCGCCAGCGTAAGCGGGGGTGCCTGGACCGGGGAGCTGTTTTTT; CDR3: CASVSGGAWTGELFF
D: .; V: TRBV9; size: .; J: TRBJ2-7; DNA: TGTGCCAGCAGCCCTCAGCGGGTTGGTTACGAGCAGTACTTC; CDR3: CASSPQRVGYEQYF
D: .; V: TRBV12-3/TRBV12-4; size: .; J: TRBJ1-4; DNA: TGTGCCAGCAGACCCGGGGGGACCGAAAAACTGTTTTTT; CDR3: CASRPGGTEKLFF
D: .; V: TRBV6-4; size: .; J: TRBJ1-3; DNA: TGTGCCAGCGCCCCATCAGGGTCTCCTGGAAACACCATATATTTT; CDR3: CASAPSGSPGNTIYF
D: TRBD2; V: TRBV3-1/TRBV3-2; size: .; J: TRBJ2-2; DNA: TGTGCCAGCAGCCTCCAGGGACTAGCAGTCACCGGGGAGCTGTTTTTT; CDR3: CASSLQGLAVTGELFF
D: .; V: TRBV11-2; size: .; J: TRBJ2-7; DNA: TGTGCCAGCAGCTCCGAAAATTCTCGGGAGCAGTACTTC; CDR3: CASSSENSREQYF
D: TRBD1; V: TRBV7-6; size: .; J: TRBJ1-4; DNA: TGTGCCAGCAGCTTAGGACAGGGCGGGGAAAAACTGTTTTTT; CDR3: CASSLGQGGEKLFF
D: TRBD2; V: TRBV5-5; size: few; J: TRBJ2-5; DNA: TGTGCCAGCAGCTTGAGCCTAGCGGCCTTTTGGGAGACCCAGTACTTC; CDR3: CASSLSLAAFWETQYF
D: .; V: TRBV19; size: .; J: TRBJ1-2; DNA: TGTGCCAGTAGTGACGACAGGTCTAACTATGGCTACACCTTC; CDR3: CASSDDRSNYGYTF
D: TRBD1; V: TRBV27; size: once; J: TRBJ1-6; DNA: TGTGCCAGCAGTTTATGGCGTCCGGGGACAGCCAATTCACCCCTCCACTTT; CDR3: CASSLWRPGTANSPLHF
D: TRBD1; V: TRBV28; size: .; J: TRBJ1-6; DNA: TGTGCCAGCAGCCCGCGGCAGGGGGGATTAAGGTCTCCCCTCCACTTT; CDR3: CASSPRQGGLRSPLHF
D: TRBD2; V: TRBV20-1; size: .; J: TRBJ2-1; DNA: TGCAGTGCTAGTTCGGGGGGGGCCTACAATGAGCAGTTCTTC; CDR3: CSASSGGAYNEQFF
D: TRBD1; V: TRBV6-5; size: .; J: TRBJ2-7; DNA: TGTGCCAGCAGTATACCGGGACAGGGGTCCCACGAGCAGTACTTC; CDR3: CASSIPGQGSHEQYF
D: TRBD1; V: TRBV29-1; size: .; J: TRBJ2-2; DNA: TGCAGCGTCCAGTCCGTCCCCCCAGGGGGACGTACCGGGGAGCTGTTTTTT; CDR3: CSVQSVPPGGRTGELFF
D: .; V: TRBV19; size: .; J: TRBJ1-1; DNA: TGTGCCAGTAGCAGGCGGGGTATGAACACTGAAGCTTTCTTT; CDR3: CASSRRGMNTEAFF
D: TRBD2; V: TRBV3-1/TRBV3-2; size: .; J: TRBJ2-2; DNA: TGTGCCAGCAGCCAAGGTCGGCGGGGGGGTATAAAAGGGGAGCTGTTTTTT; CDR3: CASSQGRRGGIKGELFF
D: .; V: TRBV28; size: .; J: TRBJ2-7; DNA: TGTGCCAGCACTCCCGGGTTTTCCTACGAGCAGTACTTC; CDR3: CASTPGFSYEQYF
D: .; V: TRBV18; size: .; J: TRBJ2-1; DNA: TGTGCCAGCTCACCACCTATTCGGGAGAAATCCTACAATGAGCAGTTCTTC; CDR3: CASSPPIREKSYNEQFF
D: TRBD2; V: TRBV5-1; size: .; J: TRBJ2-7; DNA: TGCGCCAGCAGCCCATTACGCGGGGGGGCGCAGGAGCAGTACTTC; CDR3: CASSPLRGGAQEQYF
D: .; V: TRBV7-9; size: .; J: TRBJ2-3; DNA: TGTGCCAGCAGCTTGAGACGAGACTACACAGATACGCAGTATTTT; CDR3: CASSLRRDYTDTQYF
D: TRBD2; V: TRBV5-6; size: .; J: TRBJ2-1; DNA: TGTGCCAGCAGCTTGGGGACTAGCGGGAGCGGTGAGCAGTTCTTC; CDR3: CASSLGTSGSGEQFF
D: TRBD2; V: TRBV30; size: .; J: TRBJ2-5; DNA: TGTGCCTCCGCGACGGGGGGGTCCGAGACCCAGTACTTC; CDR3: CASATGGSETQYF